The present TCR beta chain was sequenced within a study of neurological immune-mediated disorders (dated by TCRdb to between 2018 and 2021). Concerning the study at large: Among the approximately 35 multiple sclerosis patients, relapsing-remitting MS accounted for around 30 and secondary progressive MS accounted for 3. Peripheral blood TCR-beta repertoires from patients with HTLV-I-associated myelopathy (HAM/TSP), patients with multiple sclerosis, and healthy controls were compared in the study using UMI-based sequencing. Alongside PBMC samples, the set of approximately 100 TCR-beta libraries contained longitudinal samples, technical triplicates, and paired CD4+ and CD8+ T-cell subsets that had been sorted. Of the approximately 68 subjects in the cohort, some 15 were HAM/TSP patients, about 34 were multiple sclerosis patients, and 20 were healthy controls. Study-level results and caveats: The MS cluster showed no association with clinical or MRI features, and the authors stated that larger cohorts are needed. Across subjects, expanded clones never shared an identical CDR3 amino acid sequence, which suggests that the TCR-beta repertoires in every group were private. TCR clonal expansion was highest in HAM/TSP patients and lowest in MS patients, with MS patients falling below even healthy controls. Phylogenetic analysis grouped repertoires from 18 of 34 MS patients into a cluster of related CDR3 sequences, suggesting a possible repertoire-level signature.

cDNA was synthesized by template-switch 5'RACE using a primer carrying a 10-nucleotide random unique molecular identifier by which each TCR transcript was tagged. Every sequencing run covered 15-18 subjects and yielded more than 170 million TCR-beta sequences. Total RNA was extracted with the RNeasy kit. The KAPA Real-time Library Amplification kit was used to amplify TCR-beta VDJ regions with primers for the TCR constant region and the 5'RACE anchor. Sample indexes and Illumina adaptors were added in a first PCR, and a second PCR then increased library yield. The roughly 650 bp TCR product was size-selected on a 2% E-gel SizeSelection system after Ampure bead purification. Before pooling, library quality was assessed on a Bioanalyzer, concentration was determined with Qubit, and library quantification was performed with the Kapa Library Quantification kit. Paired-end 2 x 150 bp sequencing of the libraries was performed on an Illumina HiSeq 2500. To increase sequence diversity, about 25-31% phiX was spiked into each library pool. Processing in the source paper ran as follows. Quality-filtered reads were processed with the UMI-based MiGEC pipeline, which removed over 75% of raw TCR sequences during error correction. IMGT germline references were used for alignment of VDJ genes, and clonotypes were defined by a unique CDR3 amino acid sequence together with V-J genes. Clonal expansion, Shannon diversity and CDR3 relatedness were evaluated with VDJtools (CalcPairwiseDistances, ClusterSamples), while phylogenetic trees were built in CLCbio workbench. Using coefficient-of-variation modelling across technical triplicates, the study counted a clone as expanded if it had at least 8 unique UMIs. Starting from the raw public reads, TCRdb applied fastp trimming at Q25, assembled clones with MiXCR and retained in-frame beta chains. Each entry merges the rows of one CDR3 protein and shows their most common DNA and genes. The authors' filters were not applied to this entry. The sample records 70,000 or so distinct CDR3 sequences, around 5.2% of which are singletons. The biggest ten clones account for less than 3.5% of the sample.

For unsorted PBMC libraries, 2 million PBMCs were used after storage in RNAlater at -80 degrees C until RNA extraction. Multiple sclerosis patients were enrolled in a US clinical protocol evaluating disease progression by magnetic resonance imaging. PBMCs were separated from peripheral blood using Ficoll-Hypaque density gradient centrifugation and then cryopreserved in liquid nitrogen. This clonotype was counted ten times or more. Its antigen is currently not known. It has no much larger one-base neighbor in the sample; base qualities were not kept. The CDR3 runs 11 residues from the cysteine to the phenylalanine. The retained sequence is limited to the CDR3, 33 bases, with the frame set at the first base. CDR1 is given as SQVTM and CDR2 as ANQGSEA, both from the germline V gene. A distance of 8 bases separates the germline ends of V and J, which lose 8 bases and 1 base respectively.

Sequences were obtained from PBMCs. This TCR came from a woman under 40 with multiple sclerosis. Recombination connected TRBV29-1 to TRBJ1-1, with the D gene not clear enough to name. The CDR3 protein sequence reads: CSTYENTEAFF. The nucleotide sequence reads as follows: TGCAGCACTTATGAGAACACTGAAGCTTTCTTT.